Listed below are T cell receptor beta chains from one sample, sequenced in a study of CD8 T cells in ankylosing spondylitis. TCRdb used MiXCR to reprocess the 5' RACE reads, holding one entry per CDR3 protein. The sample includes approximately 400,000 distinct CDR3 sequences, 17% of them seen just once. The material sequenced was blood, either unsorted or a sorted T cell fraction (not recorded which). Every receptor here comes from a male donor with ankylosing spondylitis. CDR3s include the opening cysteine and the closing phenylalanine or tryptophan.

CDR3 length,V gene,CDR3 protein
15,TRBV11-2,CASSLGGGTLGEAFF
15,TRBV2,CASSGGGKKTDTQYF
17,TRBV5-1,CASSLRGSATTNEKLFF
16,TRBV3-1,CASSQDSRRGNYGYTF
12,TRBV20-1,CSARTWADEQYF
15,TRBV11-1,CASSLAGSGSSEQFF
15,TRBV20-1,CSAPLGGALTDTQYF
16,TRBV9,CASSEGGRGTNEKLFF
13,TRBV29-1,CSVWASGQETQYF
15,TRBV12-3/TRBV12-4,CASSKGLAPSYEQYF